This T cell receptor (beta chain) was captured in a study of PD-1 blockade in classical Hodgkin lymphoma. Comment on this clone: Its specificity is unknown.

Repertoires were generated with immunoSEQ multiplex PCR, while TCRdb's copy carries only in-frame clones and drops some. The sample shows 80,000 to 95,000 clones, 83% of them seen only once. Study results and limitations: Lower baseline TCR diversity marked trial partial responders and progressors. By C4D1, CD4+ diversity increased significantly, especially in complete responders.

Time point specified: cycle 4 day 1 (C4D1), after six to seven weeks of nivolumab. The patients all showed relapse after autologous stem cell transplantation, while their brentuximab vedotin exposure varied. The CDR3 runs to 18 residues. The V end was cut by 5 bases, the J end by 3 bases, with 22 bases between. Germline V gene lookup returns CDR1 MDHEN and CDR2 SYDVKM. The rearrangement joins TRBV28 to TRBJ2-2; a weak D match, TRBD1 (6 bases). The sequences come from peripheral blood mononuclear cells (PBMCs), collected before the fourth cycle of nivolumab. The sequence was collected from a human donor with classical Hodgkin lymphoma. The CDR3 DNA follows: TGTGCCAGCAGTCACCCCGGCTGGGGGCTGGACGACACCGGGGAGCTGTTTTTT. It translates to CASSHPGWGLDDTGELFF. Full variable domain (missing parts from reference TRBV28 and TRBJ2-2): DVKVTQSSRYLVKRTGEKVFLECVQDMDHENMFWYRQDPGLGLRLIYFSYDVKMKEKGDIPEGYSVSREKKERFSLILESASTNQTSMYLCASSHPGWGLDDTGELFFGEGSRLTVL.